These 22 T cell receptor beta chains were all obtained from the same sample, sequenced in a study of human T cells and chemical hapten exposure. Time point reported: patch test 1, 2 weeks after DPC sensitization. The sample's treatment: therapeutic diphenylcyclopropenone sensitization with weekly scalp DPC. MiXCR was run by TCRdb on the RACE reads, yielding one entry per CDR3 protein. The sample has around 150,000 distinct CDR3 sequences, approximately 14% seen once. The specimen comprised whole blood, sampled in connection with sensitization to the hapten diphenylcyclopropenone (DPC). The receptor set was obtained from a woman in her 30s with alopecia areata. Some clones in this sample may be carry-over from other donors' samples.

This clonotype was detected a few times. This rearrangement joins TRBV4-3 to TRBJ2-3; TRBD1 agrees at 10 bases. The ends lost 0 bases at V and 4 bases at J; junction bases unmatched: 4. This CDR3 is 16 amino acids long. Per germline, CDR1 LGHNA and CDR2 YSLEER. The CDR3 region has the DNA TGCGCCAGCAGCCAAGATAGGGGGACAGGGGCAGATACGCAGTATTTT. Protein product: CASSQDRGTGADTQYF.

The table lists this clonotype with many counts. The CDR3 sequence is CASSPLLAGDTGELFF. CDR3 DNA: TGCGCCAGCAGCCCACTACTAGCGGGCGACACCGGGGAGCTGTTTTTT. The chain is built from TRBV5-1 and TRBJ2-2, with 9 bases that match TRBD2. Germline values: CDR1 SGHRS, CDR2 YFSETQ. The CDR3 spans 16 residues. V dropped 4 bases and J dropped 3; count of bases not matched to a gene: 7.

The chain employs TRBV5-1 and TRBJ2-1, with 11 bases identical to TRBD1. The CDR3 has 16 residues. After removal of 4 bases from V and 0 bases from J, the junction contained 3 bases not matched to a gene. From germline, CDR1 is SGHRS and CDR2 YFSETQ. The DNA for the CDR3 is TGCGCCAGCAGCATAGGGACAGGGGGCTCCTACAATGAGCAGTTCTTC. Translated, it gives CASSIGTGGSYNEQFF.

V and J are TRBV7-3 and TRBJ2-6; 10 nucleotides line up with TRBD2. Trimming at V came to 5 bases and at J to 2 bases, leaving 12 bases not matched to a gene. The CDR3 runs 19 residues. Germline V gene sequence: CDR1 SGHTA, CDR2 FQGTGA. The CDR3 DNA reads as TGTGCCAGCAGCGTACAAAGTCTAGCGGGAGTAACTGGGGCCAACGTCCTGACTTTC. Its translation: CASSVQSLAGVTGANVLTF.

This clonotype was picked up a small number of times. This chain links TRBV5-4 with TRBJ1-3; D gene ambiguous. The V gene lost 2 bases and the J gene lost 1 base, with 16 bases spanning the gap. Germline V lookup: CDR1 SGHNT, CDR2 YYREEE (reference sequence). The CDR3 is 17 amino acids. The CDR3 reads CASSFDASYGSGNTIYF. The CDR3 DNA sequence: TGTGCCAGCAGCTTTGATGCCTCGTACGGATCTGGAAACACCATATATTTT.

This chain joins TRBV28 and TRBJ2-3; no clear D. The CDR3 covers 11 residues. V lost 3 bases and J 5 bases, leaving 3 bases between the germline ends. Germline V gene sequence: CDR1 MDHEN, CDR2 SYDVKM. CDR3 protein: CASSLKDTQYF. CDR3 coding DNA: TGTGCCAGCAGTTTGAAAGATACGCAGTATTTT.

This clonotype was observed a few times. V and J are TRBV5-6 and TRBJ1-1, with D unclear. Germline CDR1 and CDR2: SGHDT and YYEEEE. The V and J ends lost 1 base and 4 bases respectively, with 14 bases between them. The CDR3 is 15 amino acids. CDR3 residues: CASSLRRRESTEAFF. In DNA form, the CDR3 reads TGTGCCAGCAGCTTGAGGAGACGGGAGTCCACTGAAGCTTTCTTT.

The table lists this clonotype with a few counts. J is TRBJ1-2 and V is TRBV10-3; D not resolved. Trimming pared 4 bases from V and 3 bases from J, leaving 15 bases between. Germline V gene sequence: CDR1 ENHRY, CDR2 SYGVKD. The CDR3 totals 15 residues. DNA for the CDR3: TGTGCCATCAGTGTTACAAGGGAAGCCGACTATGGCTACACCTTC. Translated, it gives CAISVTREADYGYTF.

The CDR3 coding sequence is TGCAGCGTTGAGCTGGGAGGAGAGACCCAGTACTTC. Its protein is CSVELGGETQYF. The chain carries TRBV29-1 and TRBJ2-5; D perhaps matches TRBD2 (6 bases). Trimming shortened V by 3 bases and J by 4 bases, and 9 bases separated the two germline ends. The CDR3 length is 12 residues. Per the germline V gene, CDR1 is SQVTM and CDR2 is ANQGSEA.

This clonotype has a handful of counts. The chain uses TRBV3-1 and TRBJ1-5, with D unresolved. Trimming cost V 0 bases and J 10 bases, with 10 bases left between them. The CDR3 has 13 residues. CDR1 and CDR2 (germline): LGHDT, YNNKEL (reference sequence). The CDR3 DNA follows: TGTGCCAGCAGCCAAGACAGTTCCAGACCCCAGCATTTT. Encoded protein: CASSQDSSRPQHF. Variable domain in full (rest from reference TRBV3-1 and TRBJ1-5): DTAVSQTPKYLVTQMGNDKSIKCEQNLGHDTMYWYKQDSKKFLKIMFSYNNKELIINETVPNRFSPKSPDKAHLNLHINSLELGDSAVYFCASSQDSSRPQHFGDGTRLSIL.

The chain links TRBV6-1 to TRBJ1-4; no clear D gene. The CDR3 sequence is 14 residues long. Trimming removed 2 bases at V and 5 bases at J, with 9 bases between. CDR1 is MNHNS, CDR2 SASEGT, per germline. The CDR3 DNA sequence: TGTGCCAGCAGTGAAACCGGGCGGAATGAAAAACTGTTTTTT. Residues: CASSETGRNEKLFF.

A word on this clonotype: A much larger clone lies a single base off, so this may be a read error. The V gene is TRBV6-2 or TRBV6-3, the J gene TRBJ2-3; D may be TRBD2 (5 bases). The CDR3 is made up of 15 amino acids. Per germline, CDR1 MNHEY and CDR2 SVGEGT. Trimming shortened V by 2 bases and J by 2 bases, and 11 bases separated the two germline ends. CDR3 DNA: TGTGCCAGCAGTTACGCGACTACTAACACAGATACGCAGTATTTT. Translating gives CASSYATTNTDTQYF.

This clonotype was observed at least ten times. This chain uses TRBV7-9 with TRBJ2-5; D unclear. Trimming removed 6 bases at V and 1 base at J, with 6 bases between. The germline CDR1 and CDR2 sequences are SEHNR and FQNEAQ (reference sequence). This CDR3 has 12 residues. CDR3 protein: CASRTFQETQYF. The CDR3 bases are TGTGCCAGCAGAACATTCCAAGAGACCCAGTACTTC.

The V gene is TRBV25-1, the J gene TRBJ2-3; no firm D call. Trimming pared 6 bases from V and 5 bases from J, leaving 9 bases between. The CDR3 covers 12 residues. Per germline, CDR1 MGHDK and CDR2 SYGVNS. The CDR3 nucleotides read TGTGCCAGCAGGGGAAGTGGAGATACGCAGTATTTT. The encoded protein is CASRGSGDTQYF.

This clonotype was found many times. The genes are TRBV7-2 and TRBJ2-7; TRBD1 aligns across 8 bases. The length of the CDR3 is 14 residues. The J segment lost 0 bases and the V segment lost 3 bases, leaving 1 base of the junction unmatched. Germline CDR1 is SGHTA and CDR2 is FQGNSA. The CDR3 loop is CASSFGTGSYEQYF. As DNA, the CDR3 is TGTGCCAGCAGCTTCGGGACAGGCTCCTACGAGCAGTACTTC.

The rearrangement links TRBV6-1 to TRBJ2-7; D might be TRBD1 (5 bases). Germline values: CDR1 MNHNS, CDR2 SASEGT. The V end lost 7 bases, the J end lost 4 bases, and 17 bases lay between the germline ends. This CDR3 region has 14 residues. CDR3 amino acids: CASTPPGLRYEQYF. In DNA, the CDR3 is TGTGCCAGCACCCCCCCAGGGCTCCGGTACGAGCAGTACTTC.

This chain links TRBV6-5 with TRBJ2-7; TRBD2 matches at 10 bases. This CDR3 has 15 residues. The germline V gene encodes CDR1 MNHEY and CDR2 SVGAGI. With 5 bases clipped from V and 3 bases from J, the junction kept 7 bases outside the gene matches. The CDR3 DNA sequence: TGTGCCAGCAGTCCTAGCGGGGGTCTCAGCTACGAGCAGTACTTC. This gives the protein CASSPSGGLSYEQYF.

This clonotype has a count of ten or more. CDR3 loop: CASNKDRASQPQHF. The DNA for the CDR3 is TGTGCCAGCAACAAGGACAGGGCGTCTCAGCCCCAGCATTTT. This chain uses TRBV6-2 or TRBV6-3 with TRBJ1-5; TRBD1 matches at 8 bases. The CDR3 runs to 14 residues. Germline CDR1 and CDR2: MNHEY and SVGEGT. Trimming took 7 bases from V and 6 from J; bases not matched to a gene: 8.

The chain couples TRBV11-3 to TRBJ1-1; 7 nucleotides align to TRBD1. Germline values: CDR1 SGHNT, CDR2 YENEEA. The V segment lost 0 bases and the J segment 1 base; nucleotides outside the gene matches: 5. The CDR3 is 16 residues long. The CDR3 here is CASSLDNWTGNTEAFF. CDR3 DNA sequence: TGTGCCAGCAGCTTAGATAACTGGACAGGGAACACTGAAGCTTTCTTT.

This chain links TRBV28 with TRBJ2-3; D tentatively reads TRBD1 or TRBD2 (6 bases each). Trimming removed 5 bases at V and 2 bases at J, with 17 bases between. Germline lookup yields CDR1 MDHEN and CDR2 SYDVKM. The CDR3 covers 16 residues. Here the CDR3 reads CASSPGLPGATDTQYF. The DNA for the CDR3 is TGTGCCAGCAGTCCGGGATTACCGGGGGCCACAGATACGCAGTATTTT.

This clonotype turned up a few times. The chain is built from TRBV7-9 and TRBJ2-7; D call uncertain. Germline V gives CDR1 SEHNR, CDR2 FQNEAQ (reference sequence). This CDR3 contains 11 residues. Trimming removed 4 bases from V and 4 bases from J, with 5 bases in between. Here the CDR3 reads CASSYTYEQYF. CDR3 DNA: TGTGCCAGCAGCTATACGTACGAGCAGTACTTC. The whole variable domain, remainder taken from reference TRBV7-9 and TRBJ2-7, is DTGVSQNPRHKITKRGQNVTFRCDPISEHNRLYWYRQTLGQGPEFLTYFQNEAQLEKSRLLSDRFSAERPKGSFSTLEIQRTEQGDSAMYLCASSYTYEQYFGPGTRLTVT.

The rearrangement links TRBV6-5 to TRBJ2-7; tentative D call: TRBD2 (5 bases). V lost 6 bases to trimming and J lost 2 bases, with 11 bases between them. This CDR3 spans 13 amino acids. The germline gives CDR1 MNHEY, CDR2 SVGAGI. The DNA of the CDR3 is TGTGCCAGCAGGAGGGCCAGAACCTACGAGCAGTACTTC. This translates into CASRRARTYEQYF.